This T cell receptor (beta chain) was identified during a study of cytomegalovirus exposure and HLA in healthy donors. Regarding the study as a whole: The later analysis indicated that the majority of CMV-associated TCR beta chains appeared HLA-restricted. In the analysis, some V segments, TRBV6-2 and TRBV6-3 included, were excluded as indistinguishable. Follow-up analysis found HLA locus-dependent TCR association rates, highest for DRB1 and lowest for HLA-C. A later analysis appeared to link common viral pathogens to several of the most significant clusters.

This CDR3 has 16 amino acids. The germline gives CDR1 SGHRS, CDR2 YFSETQ. 60 Vbeta and 13 Jbeta primers were used in PCR. Generated by immunoSEQ multiplex PCR, the TCRdb table keeps only in-frame clones and is missing some. The sample yields some 150,000 clones, roughly 80% seen once. As concerns this clone: Its antigen is not known. A junction end diverges from the germline sequence, so it may reflect a read error.

Input material: PBMCs. The source is a middle-aged woman in good health and CMV-seropositive. This chain links TRBV5-1 with TRBJ2-5; D is perhaps TRBD2 (6 bases). In nucleotides, the CDR3 is TGCGCCAGCAGCTCAGGGCTCACAAGCGGGCAAGAGACCCAGCACTTC. It codes for CASSSGLTSGQETQHF.